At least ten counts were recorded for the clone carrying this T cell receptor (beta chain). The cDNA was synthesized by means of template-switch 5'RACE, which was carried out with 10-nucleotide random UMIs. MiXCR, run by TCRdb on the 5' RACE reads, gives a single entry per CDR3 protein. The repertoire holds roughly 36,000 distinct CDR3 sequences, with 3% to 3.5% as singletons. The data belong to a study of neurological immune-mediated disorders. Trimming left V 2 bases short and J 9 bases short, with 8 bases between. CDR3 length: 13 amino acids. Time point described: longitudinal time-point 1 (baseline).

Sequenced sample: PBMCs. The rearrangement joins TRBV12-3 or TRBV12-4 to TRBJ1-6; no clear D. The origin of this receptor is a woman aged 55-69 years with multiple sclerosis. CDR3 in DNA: TGTGCCAGCAGTTTAAATGGCGGTTCACCCCTCCACTTT. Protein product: CASSLNGGSPLHF.